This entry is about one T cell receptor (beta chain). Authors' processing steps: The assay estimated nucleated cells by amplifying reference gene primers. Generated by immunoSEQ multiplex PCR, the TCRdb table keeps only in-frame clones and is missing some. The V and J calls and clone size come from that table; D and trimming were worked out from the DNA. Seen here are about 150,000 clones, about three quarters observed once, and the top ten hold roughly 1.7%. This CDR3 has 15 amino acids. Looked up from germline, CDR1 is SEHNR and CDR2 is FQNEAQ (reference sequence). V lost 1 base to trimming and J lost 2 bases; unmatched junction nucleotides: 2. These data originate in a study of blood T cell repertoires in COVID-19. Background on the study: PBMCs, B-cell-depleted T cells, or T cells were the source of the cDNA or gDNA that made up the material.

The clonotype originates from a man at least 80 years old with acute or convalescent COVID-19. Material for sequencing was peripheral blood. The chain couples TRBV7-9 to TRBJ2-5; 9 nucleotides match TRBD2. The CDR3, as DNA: TGTGCCAGCAGCTTAGGACTAGCGGAACAAGAGACCCAGTACTTC. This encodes CASSLGLAEQETQYF.